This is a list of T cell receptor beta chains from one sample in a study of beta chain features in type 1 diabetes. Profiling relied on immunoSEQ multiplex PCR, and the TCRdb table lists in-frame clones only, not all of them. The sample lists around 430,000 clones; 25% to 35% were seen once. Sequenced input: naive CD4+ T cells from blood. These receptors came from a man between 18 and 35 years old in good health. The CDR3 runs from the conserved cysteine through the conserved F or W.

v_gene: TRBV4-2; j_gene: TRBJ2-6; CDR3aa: CASSQVSSSGAGANVLTF
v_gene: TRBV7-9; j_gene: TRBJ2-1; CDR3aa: CASRGLTSYNEQFF
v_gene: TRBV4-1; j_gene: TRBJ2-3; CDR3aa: CASSQDRASGSRTDTQYF
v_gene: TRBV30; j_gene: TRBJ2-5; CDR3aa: CAWATGRETQYF
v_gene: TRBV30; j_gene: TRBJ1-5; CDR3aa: CAWSGDRAIHF
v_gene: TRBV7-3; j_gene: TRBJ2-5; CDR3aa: CASSLTQRAQGETQYF
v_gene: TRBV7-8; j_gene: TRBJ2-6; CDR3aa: CASSYVRYAGANVLTF
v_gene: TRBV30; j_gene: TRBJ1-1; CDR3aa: CAWSSVRDYMNTEAFF
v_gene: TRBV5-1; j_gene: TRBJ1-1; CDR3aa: CASSLGTDTGEAFF
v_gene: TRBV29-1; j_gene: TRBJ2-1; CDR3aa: CSVGRIHEQFF